This entry lists 9 T cell receptor beta chains sequenced from one sample in a study of regulatory T cells in long-lasting Graves disease. Time point given: newly diagnosed GD, antithyroid drugs for less than 3 months. Extracted PBMC RNA gave rise to the TCR library. The authors built TCR beta libraries using iRepertoire HTBI primers and Arm-PCR of CDR3 regions. In TCRdb, the multiplex PCR reads were re-called with MiXCR into one record per CDR3 protein. The data contain 240,000 or so distinct CDR3 sequences, over 20% of them singletons. Here the sequenced sample was peripheral blood mononuclear cells (PBMCs), taken at new diagnosis, from a patient treated with antithyroid drugs. Source of these receptors: a female donor with Graves disease.

V usage is TRBV28 and J usage is TRBJ2-2; 12 nucleotides align to TRBD2. This CDR3 spans 15 amino acids. Germline CDR1 reads MDHEN; CDR2 reads SYDVKM. Trimming took 6 bases from V and 7 from J; bases not matched to a gene: 6. The chain's CDR3 is CASSYLAGGNGELFF. CDR3 coding DNA: TGTGCCAGCAGCTATCTAGCGGGAGGGAACGGGGAGCTGTTTTTT.

This clonotype was observed at least ten times. One end of the junction fails to match germline, which may point to a read error. The chain uses TRBV7-9 and TRBJ2-5, with D possibly matching TRBD2 (5 bases). This CDR3 comprises 14 residues. Germline loops: CDR1 SEHNR, CDR2 FQNEAQ (reference sequence). CDR3: CASSLAQYQETQYF. In DNA, the CDR3 is TGTGCCAGCAGCCTAGCTCAGTACCAAGAGACCCAGTACTTC.

CDR3 sequence: CASSLGTANYNEQFF. The CDR3 DNA reads as TGTGCCAGCAGCTTGGGGACCGCGAATTACAATGAGCAGTTCTTC. This chain joins TRBV7-2 and TRBJ2-1, with D tentatively TRBD1 or TRBD2 (5 bases each). Germline CDR1 and CDR2: SGHTA and FQGNSA. The CDR3 spans 15 residues. The ends were cut back, 3 bases at V and 4 bases at J, with 13 bases in the middle.

This clonotype appeared many times. The gene calls are TRBV2 and TRBJ1-5; D remains ambiguous. The CDR3 runs to 14 residues. V gave up 7 bases and J gave up 8 bases, with 18 bases separating them. Per germline, CDR1 SNHLY and CDR2 FYNNEI. CDR3 protein: CASNANGESEPQHF. CDR3 DNA: TGTGCCAGCAACGCTAACGGTGAAAGTGAGCCCCAGCATTTT.

Of note for this clonotype: A clone one base away is much larger, so this may be a read error. This chain links TRBV19 with TRBJ1-5, with D unclear. CDR1 and CDR2 from the germline V gene are LNHDA and SQIVND (reference sequence). The CDR3 is 13 amino acids. DNA of the CDR3: TGTGCCAGTAGTATGTCGGGCGAACAGCTCCAGCATTTT. Amino acid sequence: CASSMSGEQLQHF.

In the case of this clonotype: Being one base from a much bigger clone, this may be a read error. The chain combines TRBV6-1 with TRBJ2-1; 9 positions agree with TRBD1. This CDR3 has 16 residues. Germline V gives CDR1 MNHNS, CDR2 SASEGT. CDR3 loop: CAGRPRQGGLNNEQFF. CDR3 sequence (DNA): TGTGCCGGCAGGCCGAGACAGGGGGGTCTTAACAATGAGCAGTTCTTC.

V usage is TRBV4-3 and J usage is TRBJ1-1, with 10 bases lining up with TRBD1. Germline CDR1 is LGHNA and CDR2 is YSLEER. The CDR3 is made up of 17 amino acids. J was trimmed by 6 bases and V by 1 base; bases with no gene match: 11. The CDR3 nucleotides read TGCGCCAGCAGCCAAGTTATCCGGGACAGGGGAATCGCTGAAGCTTTCTTT. Translated: CASSQVIRDRGIAEAFF.

About this clonotype: It may be a read error: a sequence one base away is much more abundant. The chain couples TRBV7-9 to TRBJ2-7; no firm D call. Trimming shortened V by 5 bases and J by 0 bases, and 14 bases separated the two germline ends. Germline CDR1 is SEHNR and CDR2 is FQNEAQ (reference sequence). This CDR3 is 15 amino acids long. CDR3 sequence: CASSLTARDSYEQYF. The CDR3 DNA reads as TGTGCCAGCAGCCTCACCGCTCGTGACTCCTACGAGCAGTACTTC.

This clonotype has only a few counts. It differs at one base from a far larger clone, so likely a read error. The chain uses TRBV27 and TRBJ2-3; perhaps TRBD2 as D (6 bases). The J call may be faulty, since TRBJ2-5 better matches the DNA end. CDR3 length: 13 residues. Germline-derived CDR1 and CDR2 are MNHEY and SMNVEV (reference sequence). The CDR3 loop is CASSESRGETQYF. In DNA, the CDR3 is TGTGCCAGCAGTGAGTCCCGGGGGGAGACCCAGTACTTC.